The subject of this entry is one T cell receptor beta chain. No antigen is known for it. The protocol was immunoSEQ multiplex PCR, while the TCRdb copy is restricted to in-frame clones and leaves out a portion. The data show around 90,000 clones, 83% seen once. These data originate in a study of radiotherapy plus CTLA-4 blockade in lung cancer. About the study: Among patients, around 19% showed objective responses, and around 30% had disease control.

This CDR3 has 11 amino acids. CDR1 and CDR2 (germline): GTSNPN, SVGIG (reference sequence). Between the trimmed V and J ends, which lost 7 bases and 3 bases, there was a span of 10 bases. It was focal radiation plus CTLA-4 blockade with ipilimumab that patients with chemo-refractory metastatic non-small-cell lung cancer received. Study-level findings and limits: It was early blood T cell clone dynamics, with interferon-beta, that reportedly best predicted response.

The rearrangement links TRBV30 to TRBJ2-7; possible D gene TRBD1, 5 bases. The sequences come from peripheral blood, collected from a patient treated with radiotherapy plus ipilimumab. The TCR comes from a human donor with non-small cell lung cancer who had stable disease on radiotherapy plus ipilimumab. CDR3 amino acids: CAYTTDYEQYF. The CDR3 bases are TGTGCCTACACGACAGACTACGAGCAGTACTTC.